The clone carrying this TCR beta chain has ten or more counts. Its specificity is not known. This sample is part of a study of T cells after yellow fever vaccination. Study details: The authors prepared low-cell-number fractions using SMART-Seq v4 Ultra Low Input. Regarding the study as a whole: Abundant bulk-population clonotypes could contaminate the FACS-sorted repertoires. Relatively few clonotypes were ones that appeared in both CD4 and CD8 compartments.

UMIs and a universal primer site were added when TCR cDNA was made by 5'RACE template switching. Each CDR3 protein gets one entry after TCRdb re-called the 5' RACE reads with MiXCR. The sample holds 300,000 to 350,000 distinct CDR3 sequences; 3.5% to 4.5% are singletons and the top ten take 20% to 25%. The V and J ends lost 2 bases and 3 bases respectively, with 8 bases between them. The germline V gene has CDR1 SGHTA and CDR2 FQGNSA. The CDR3 runs 14 residues. This chain links TRBV7-2 with TRBJ1-5, with D hard to call. The receptor comes from a man aged 18 to 35 who received the YFV17D yellow fever vaccine. Here the sequenced sample was PBMCs, taken 5 days after the yellow fever booster vaccination. CDR3 loop: CASSLWRINQPQHF. The DNA of the CDR3 is TGTGCCAGCAGCTTATGGCGGATCAATCAGCCCCAGCATTTT.